This TCR beta chain was found in a study of T-cell memory formation after mild COVID-19 (dated by TCRdb to the early 2020s). Notes on the research overall: TCR sequence clusters from the two donors were largely donor specific. In a couple of donors, T-cell clones that expanded and contracted after mild COVID-19 were tracked by sequencing TCRalpha and TCRbeta repertoires over time. Two young, previously healthy adult volunteers, one female and one male, were included in the cohort.

Sequencing relied on an Illumina NovaSeq 6000. cDNA libraries for TCRalpha and TCRbeta were prepared by 5'RACE using constant-segment primers, with sample barcodes and unique molecular identifiers added. Trizol reagent was used to extract RNA from every sample. Libraries were amplified in two PCR steps, with a second sample barcode and Illumina TruSeq adapters added in the second step. The libraries were sequenced on an Illumina NovaSeq using 2 x 150 bp paired-end reads. From the authors' description of their analysis: With migec v1.2.7, reads were demultiplexed and then collapsed into UMI-guided consensus sequences. With mixcr v2.1.11, UMI consensuses were aligned to TRA and TRB V and J templates and assembled into clonotypes. A clonotype was counted as expanded or contracted only when both edgeR and NoisET called the clonotype significant, with the noise models trained on biological replicates. For edgeR calls, a false discovery rate-adjusted p below 0.01 and a log2 fold-change threshold of 1 were applied. As an exploratory analysis of dynamics, max-normalized trajectories of the 1000 most abundant clonotypes were examined with PCA combined with hierarchical clustering. The CD4 or CD8 phenotype of responding clones was assigned using the separately sequenced CD4+ and CD8+ repertoires. TCRdb's own reprocessing of the public reads used fastp at Q25 and MiXCR and kept productive beta chains. When rows share a CDR3 protein, they turn into one entry using the most common DNA and genes. These V and J calls rely on TCRdb rather than the paper's analysis. This sample is represented by around 510,000 distinct CDR3 sequences; roughly 22% of them were singletons. The top ten constitute around 8.4% of the sample.

Ficoll-Paque density gradient centrifugation was the method used to isolate PBMCs. A few counts support this clonotype. Its antigen remains unidentified. One base away there is no much larger clone; base qualities are not given. In the germline V gene, CDR1 corresponds to MNHEY and CDR2 to SVGAGI. Germline trimming: 2 bases from V, 8 bases from J; junction bases outside gene matches: 9. The CDR3 has 15 amino acids, counting the end cysteine and phenylalanine. The DNA shown is the 45-base CDR3, in frame from base 1. The research as a whole found: Contracting CD4+ clones turned up mainly in the CM and EM memory subsets, whereas EMRA was where CD8+ clones were enriched. SARS-CoV-2 specificity of the second-wave clones peaking on day 37 was not confirmed. Some responding clones were detected in pre-infection memory, which suggested that pre-existing cross-reactive memory T cells had joined the SARS-CoV-2 response. From day 15 to 85, contracting clones showed balanced CD4/CD8 phenotypes, whereas a second wave of clones that expanded from day 15 to 37 leaned towards CD4+. Only a couple of mild cases were covered by the study, and larger cohorts that include severe cases with pre-infection samples were considered necessary.

The clonotype was recovered from an adult woman who had mild COVID-19 (a few samples of this study predate the infection). The sample titles of this study are shuffled in the database, so cell type and time point are left out; the donor was told from shared clones. Rearrangement joined TRBV6-5 to TRBJ2-1, with 7 junctional bases fitting TRBD2. Sequencing used PBMCs or a T cell subset sorted from them (not recorded which). The CDR3 loop reads CASSYGGRLEDEQFF. The DNA is as follows: TGTGCCAGCAGTTACGGCGGGAGACTTGAGGATGAGCAGTTCTTC.